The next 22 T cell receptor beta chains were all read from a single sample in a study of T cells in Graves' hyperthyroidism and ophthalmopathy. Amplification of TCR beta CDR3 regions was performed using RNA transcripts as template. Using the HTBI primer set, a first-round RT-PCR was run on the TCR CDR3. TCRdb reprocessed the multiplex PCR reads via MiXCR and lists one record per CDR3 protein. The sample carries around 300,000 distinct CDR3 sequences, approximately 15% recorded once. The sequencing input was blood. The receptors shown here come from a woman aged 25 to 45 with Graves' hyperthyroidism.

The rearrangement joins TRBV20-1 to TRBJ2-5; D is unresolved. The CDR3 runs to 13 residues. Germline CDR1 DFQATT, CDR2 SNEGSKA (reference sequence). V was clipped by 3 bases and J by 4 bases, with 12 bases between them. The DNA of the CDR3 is TGCAGTGCTAGTTCAAGTGTACCAGAGACCCAGTACTTC. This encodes CSASSSVPETQYF.

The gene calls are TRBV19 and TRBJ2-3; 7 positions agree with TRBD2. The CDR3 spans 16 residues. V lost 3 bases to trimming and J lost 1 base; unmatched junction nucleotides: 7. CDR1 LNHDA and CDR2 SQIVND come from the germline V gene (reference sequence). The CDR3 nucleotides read TGTGCCAGTAGTATGTGGGCTAGCGGCCGCACAGATACGCAGTATTTT. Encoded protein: CASSMWASGRTDTQYF.

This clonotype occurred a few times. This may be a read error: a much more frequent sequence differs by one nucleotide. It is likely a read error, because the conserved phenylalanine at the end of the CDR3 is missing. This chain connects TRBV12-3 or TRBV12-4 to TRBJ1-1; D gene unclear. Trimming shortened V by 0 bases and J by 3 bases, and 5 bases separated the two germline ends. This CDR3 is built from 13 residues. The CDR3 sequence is CASSLARYTEAFS. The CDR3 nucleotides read TGTGCCAGCAGTTTAGCGAGGTACACTGAAGCTTTCTCT.

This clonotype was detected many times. CDR3 bases: TGTGCCAGCAGGGGGCCGGGAGTGGAGTACAATGAGCAGTTCTTC. This codes for CASRGPGVEYNEQFF. This chain joins TRBV28 and TRBJ2-1; D is possibly TRBD2 (6 bases). Trimming shortened V by 6 bases and J by 4 bases, and 16 bases separated the two germline ends. In germline, CDR1 is MDHEN, CDR2 SYDVKM. The CDR3 covers 15 residues.

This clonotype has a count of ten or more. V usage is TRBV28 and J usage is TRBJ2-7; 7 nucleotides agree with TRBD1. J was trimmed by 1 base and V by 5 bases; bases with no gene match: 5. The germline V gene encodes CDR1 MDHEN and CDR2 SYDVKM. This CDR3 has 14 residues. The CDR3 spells CASSEQGISYEQYF. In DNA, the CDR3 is TGTGCCAGCAGTGAACAGGGGATATCCTACGAGCAGTACTTC.

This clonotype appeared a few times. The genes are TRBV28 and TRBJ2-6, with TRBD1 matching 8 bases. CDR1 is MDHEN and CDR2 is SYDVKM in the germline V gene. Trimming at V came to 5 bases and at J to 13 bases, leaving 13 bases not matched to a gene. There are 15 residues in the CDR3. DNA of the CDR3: TGTGCCAGCAGTCCTCCACGAGACAGGGGTAGAGTCCTGACTTTC. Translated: CASSPPRDRGRVLTF.

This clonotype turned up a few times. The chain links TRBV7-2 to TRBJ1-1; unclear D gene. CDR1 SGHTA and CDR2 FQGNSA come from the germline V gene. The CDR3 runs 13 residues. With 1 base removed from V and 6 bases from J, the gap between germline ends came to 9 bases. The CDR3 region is CASSLGIGAEAFF. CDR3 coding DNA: TGTGCCAGCAGCTTAGGGATCGGTGCTGAAGCTTTCTTT.

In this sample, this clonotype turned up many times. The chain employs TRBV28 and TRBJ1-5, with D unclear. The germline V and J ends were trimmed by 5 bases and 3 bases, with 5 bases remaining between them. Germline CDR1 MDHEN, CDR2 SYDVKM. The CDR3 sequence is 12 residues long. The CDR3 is CASSPSNQPQHF. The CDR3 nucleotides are TGTGCCAGCAGTCCGTCCAATCAGCCCCAGCATTTT.

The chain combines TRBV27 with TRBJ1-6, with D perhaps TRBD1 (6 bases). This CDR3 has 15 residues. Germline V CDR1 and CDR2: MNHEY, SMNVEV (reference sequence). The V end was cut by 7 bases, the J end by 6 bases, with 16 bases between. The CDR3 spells CASTGAVGANSPLHF. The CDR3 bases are TGTGCCAGCACAGGGGCAGTCGGGGCTAATTCACCCCTCCACTTT.

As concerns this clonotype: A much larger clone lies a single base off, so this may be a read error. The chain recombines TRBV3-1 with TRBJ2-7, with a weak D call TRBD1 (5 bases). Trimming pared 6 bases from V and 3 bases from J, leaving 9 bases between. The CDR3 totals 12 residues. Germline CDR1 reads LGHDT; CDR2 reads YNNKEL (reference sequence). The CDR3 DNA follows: TGTGCCAGCAGTCGACAGCTCTACGAGCAGTACTTC. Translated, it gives CASSRQLYEQYF.

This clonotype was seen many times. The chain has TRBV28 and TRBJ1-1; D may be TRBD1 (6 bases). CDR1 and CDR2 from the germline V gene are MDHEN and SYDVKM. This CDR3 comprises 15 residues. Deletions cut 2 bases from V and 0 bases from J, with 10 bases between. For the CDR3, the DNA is TGTGCCAGCAGTTTACCCGGACAGTTGAACACTGAAGCTTTCTTT. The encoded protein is CASSLPGQLNTEAFF. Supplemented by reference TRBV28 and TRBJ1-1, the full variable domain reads DVKVTQSSRYLVKRTGEKVFLECVQDMDHENMFWYRQDPGLGLRLIYFSYDVKMKEKGDIPEGYSVSREKKERFSLILESASTNQTSMYLCASSLPGQLNTEAFFGQGTRLTVV.

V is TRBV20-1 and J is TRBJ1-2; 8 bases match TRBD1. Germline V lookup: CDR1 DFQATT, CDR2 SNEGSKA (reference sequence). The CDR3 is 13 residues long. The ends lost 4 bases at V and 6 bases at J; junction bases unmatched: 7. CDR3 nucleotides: TGCAGTGCTACCCTGACAGGGGAGGATGGCTACACCTTC. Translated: CSATLTGEDGYTF.

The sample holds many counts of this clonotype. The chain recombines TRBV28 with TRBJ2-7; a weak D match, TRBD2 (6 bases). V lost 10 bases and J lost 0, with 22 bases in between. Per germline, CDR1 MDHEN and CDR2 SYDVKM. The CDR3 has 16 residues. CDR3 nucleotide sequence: TGTGCCACCTTCCCGTCGGGATACGGGAGCTCCTACGAGCAGTACTTC. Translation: CATFPSGYGSSYEQYF.

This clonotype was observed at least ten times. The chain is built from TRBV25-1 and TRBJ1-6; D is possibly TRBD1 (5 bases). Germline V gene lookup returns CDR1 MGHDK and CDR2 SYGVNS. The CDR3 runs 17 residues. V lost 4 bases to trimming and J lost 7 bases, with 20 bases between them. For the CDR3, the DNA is TGTGCCAGCAGTGGGGACCGGCCAGGAGGGAAAAATTCACCCCTCCACTTT. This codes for CASSGDRPGGKNSPLHF.

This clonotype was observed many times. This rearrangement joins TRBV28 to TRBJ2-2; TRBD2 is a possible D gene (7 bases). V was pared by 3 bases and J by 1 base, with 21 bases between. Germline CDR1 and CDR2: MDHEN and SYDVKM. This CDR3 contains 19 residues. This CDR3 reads CASSFLGGRELGNTGELFF. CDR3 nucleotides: TGTGCCAGCAGTTTTCTCGGGGGGCGCGAATTAGGGAACACCGGGGAGCTGTTTTTT.

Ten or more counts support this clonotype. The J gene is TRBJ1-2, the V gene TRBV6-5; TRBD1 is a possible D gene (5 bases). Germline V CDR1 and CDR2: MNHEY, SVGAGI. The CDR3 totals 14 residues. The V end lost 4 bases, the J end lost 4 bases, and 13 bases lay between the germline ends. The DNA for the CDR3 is TGTGCCAGCAGTTCTCAGGGTGGGGGCTATGGCTACACCTTC. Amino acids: CASSSQGGGYGYTF.

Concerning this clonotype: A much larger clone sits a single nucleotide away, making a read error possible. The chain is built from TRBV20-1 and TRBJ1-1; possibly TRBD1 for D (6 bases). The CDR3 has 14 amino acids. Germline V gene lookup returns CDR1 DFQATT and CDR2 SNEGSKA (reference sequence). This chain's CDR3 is CSARDRVTNTEVFF. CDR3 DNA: TGCAGTGCTAGGGACAGAGTAACAAACACTGAAGTTTTCTTT.

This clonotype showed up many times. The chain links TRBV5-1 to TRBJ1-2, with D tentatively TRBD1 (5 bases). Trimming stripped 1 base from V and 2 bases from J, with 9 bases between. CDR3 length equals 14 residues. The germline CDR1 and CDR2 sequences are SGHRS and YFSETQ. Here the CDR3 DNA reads TGCGCCAGCAGCTTGTCCCCAGGGAACTATGGCTACACCTTC. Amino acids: CASSLSPGNYGYTF.

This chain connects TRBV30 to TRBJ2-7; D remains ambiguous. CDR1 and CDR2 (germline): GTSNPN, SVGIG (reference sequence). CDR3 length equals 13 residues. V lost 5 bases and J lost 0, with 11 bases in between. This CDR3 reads CAWSLHPSYEQYF. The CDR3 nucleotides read TGTGCCTGGTCCTTGCATCCCTCCTACGAGCAGTACTTC.

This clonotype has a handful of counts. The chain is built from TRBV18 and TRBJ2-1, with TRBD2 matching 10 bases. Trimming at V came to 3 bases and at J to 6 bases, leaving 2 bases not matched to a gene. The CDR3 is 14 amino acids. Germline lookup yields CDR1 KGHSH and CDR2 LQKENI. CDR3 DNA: TGTGCCAGCTCACCGCTAGCGGGAGTCAATGAGCAGTTCTTC. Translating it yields CASSPLAGVNEQFF. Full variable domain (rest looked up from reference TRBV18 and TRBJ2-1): NAGVMQNPRHLVRRRGQEARLRCSPMKGHSHVYWYRQLPEEGLKFMVYLQKENIIDESGMPKERFSAEFPKEGPSILRIQQVVRGDSAAYFCASSPLAGVNEQFFGPGTRLTVL.

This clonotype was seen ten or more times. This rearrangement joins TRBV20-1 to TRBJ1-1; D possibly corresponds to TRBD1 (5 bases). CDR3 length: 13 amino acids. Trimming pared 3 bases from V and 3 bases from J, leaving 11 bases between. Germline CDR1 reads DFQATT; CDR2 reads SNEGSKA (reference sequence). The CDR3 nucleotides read TGCAGTGCTAGTCGGGAAGGGGACACTGAAGCTTTCTTT. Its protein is CSASREGDTEAFF.

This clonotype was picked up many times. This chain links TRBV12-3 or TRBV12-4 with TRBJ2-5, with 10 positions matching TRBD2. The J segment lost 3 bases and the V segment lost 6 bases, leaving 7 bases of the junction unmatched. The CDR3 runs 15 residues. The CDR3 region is CASSRSGRGEETQYF. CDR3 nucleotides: TGTGCCAGCAGCAGGAGCGGGAGGGGAGAAGAGACCCAGTACTTC.